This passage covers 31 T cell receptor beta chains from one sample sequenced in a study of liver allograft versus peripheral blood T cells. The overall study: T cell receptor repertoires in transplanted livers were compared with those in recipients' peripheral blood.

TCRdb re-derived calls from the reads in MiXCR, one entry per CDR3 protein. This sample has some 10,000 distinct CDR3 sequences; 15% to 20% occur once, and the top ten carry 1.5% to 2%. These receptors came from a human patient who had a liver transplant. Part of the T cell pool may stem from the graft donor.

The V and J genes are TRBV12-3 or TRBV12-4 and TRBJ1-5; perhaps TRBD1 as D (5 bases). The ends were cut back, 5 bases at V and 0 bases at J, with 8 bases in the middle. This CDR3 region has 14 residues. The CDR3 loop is CASSTQDSNQPQHF. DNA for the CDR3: TGTGCCAGCAGTACACAGGATAGCAATCAGCCCCAGCATTTT.

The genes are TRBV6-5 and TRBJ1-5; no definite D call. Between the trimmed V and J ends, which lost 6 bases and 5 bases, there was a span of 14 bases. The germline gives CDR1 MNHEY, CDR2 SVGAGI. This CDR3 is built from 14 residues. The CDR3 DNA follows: TGTGCCAGCAGCCCCCTAGGGTTAGATCAGCCCCAGCATTTT. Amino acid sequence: CASSPLGLDQPQHF.

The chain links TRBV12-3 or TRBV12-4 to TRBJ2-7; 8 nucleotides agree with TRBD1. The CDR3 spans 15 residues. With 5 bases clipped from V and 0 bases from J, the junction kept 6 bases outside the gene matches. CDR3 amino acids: CASSETGDSSYEQYF. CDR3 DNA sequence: TGTGCCAGCAGTGAGACAGGGGACAGCTCCTACGAGCAGTACTTC.

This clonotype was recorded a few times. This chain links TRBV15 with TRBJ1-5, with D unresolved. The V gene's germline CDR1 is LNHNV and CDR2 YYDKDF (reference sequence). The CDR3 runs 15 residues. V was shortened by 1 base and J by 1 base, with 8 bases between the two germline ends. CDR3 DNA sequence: TGTGCCACCAGCAGAGGGGGTCGGAGCAATCAGCCCCAGCATTTT. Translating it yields CATSRGGRSNQPQHF. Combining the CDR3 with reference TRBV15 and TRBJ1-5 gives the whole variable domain DAMVIQNPRYQVTQFGKPVTLSCSQTLNHNVMYWYQQKSSQAPKLLFHYYDKDFNNEADTPDNFQSRRPNTSFCFLDIRSPGLGDTAMYLCATSRGGRSNQPQHFGDGTRLSIL.

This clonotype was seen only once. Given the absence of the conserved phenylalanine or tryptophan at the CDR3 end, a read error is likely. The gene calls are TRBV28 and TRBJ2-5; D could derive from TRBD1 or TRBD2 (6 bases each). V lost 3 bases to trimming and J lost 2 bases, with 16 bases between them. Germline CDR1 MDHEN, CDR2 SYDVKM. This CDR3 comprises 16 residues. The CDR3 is CASSLPGTGRQETQYI. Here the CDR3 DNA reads TGTGCCAGCAGTTTGCCCGGCACAGGGAGGCAAGAGACCCAGTACATC.

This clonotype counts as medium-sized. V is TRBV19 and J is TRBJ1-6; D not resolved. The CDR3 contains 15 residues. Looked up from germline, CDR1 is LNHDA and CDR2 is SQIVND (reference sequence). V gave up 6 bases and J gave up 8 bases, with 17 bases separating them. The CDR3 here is CASRTGPMGDSPLHF. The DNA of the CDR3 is TGTGCCAGTAGGACGGGTCCGATGGGCGATTCACCCCTCCACTTT. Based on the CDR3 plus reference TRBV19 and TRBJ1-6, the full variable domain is DGGITQSPKYLFRKEGQNVTLSCEQNLNHDAMYWYRQDPGQGLRLIYYSQIVNDFQKGDIAEGYSVSREKKESFPLTVTSAQKNPTAFYLCASRTGPMGDSPLHFGNGTRLTVT.

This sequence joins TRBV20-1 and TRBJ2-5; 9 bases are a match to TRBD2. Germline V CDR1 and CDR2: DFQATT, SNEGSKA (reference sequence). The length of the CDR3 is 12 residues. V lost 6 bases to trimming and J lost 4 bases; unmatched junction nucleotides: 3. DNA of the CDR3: TGCAGTGCCCTAGCGGGGATAGAGACCCAGTACTTC. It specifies CSALAGIETQYF.

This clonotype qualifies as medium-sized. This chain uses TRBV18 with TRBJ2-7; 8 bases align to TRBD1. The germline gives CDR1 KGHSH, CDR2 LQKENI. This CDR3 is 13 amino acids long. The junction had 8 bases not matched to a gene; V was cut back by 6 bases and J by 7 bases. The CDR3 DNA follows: TGTGCCAGCTCCGTCACAGGGGGTCGGGAGCAGTACTTC. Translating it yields CASSVTGGREQYF.

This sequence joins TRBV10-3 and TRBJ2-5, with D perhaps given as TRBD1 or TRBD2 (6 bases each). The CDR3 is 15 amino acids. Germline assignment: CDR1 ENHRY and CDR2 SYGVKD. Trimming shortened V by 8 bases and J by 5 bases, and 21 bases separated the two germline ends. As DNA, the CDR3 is TGTGCCATCGCAGATACCGGGGGCCGCGGGGAGACCCAGTACTTC. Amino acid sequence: CAIADTGGRGETQYF.

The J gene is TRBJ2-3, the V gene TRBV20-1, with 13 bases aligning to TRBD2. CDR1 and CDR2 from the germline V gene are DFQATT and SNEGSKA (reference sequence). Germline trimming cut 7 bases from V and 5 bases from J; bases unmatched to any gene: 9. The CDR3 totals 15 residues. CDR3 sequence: CSVLGLAGEGDTQYF. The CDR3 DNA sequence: TGCAGTGTCTTAGGACTAGCGGGAGAGGGAGATACGCAGTATTTT.

CDR3 amino acids: CASSEWTGDYEKLFF. Here the CDR3 DNA reads TGTGCCAGCAGTGAATGGACAGGGGATTATGAAAAACTGTTTTTT. The chain has TRBV25-1 and TRBJ1-4; 9 bases agree with TRBD1. The CDR3 loop spans 15 amino acids. V gave up 1 base and J gave up 6 bases; unmatched junction bases: 3. Germline-derived CDR1 and CDR2 are MGHDK and SYGVNS.

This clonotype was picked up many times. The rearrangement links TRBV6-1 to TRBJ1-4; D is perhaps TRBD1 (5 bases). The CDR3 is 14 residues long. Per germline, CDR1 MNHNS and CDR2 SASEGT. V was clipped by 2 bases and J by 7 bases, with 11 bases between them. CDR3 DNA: TGTGCCAGCAGTGAACGTCGAGGGGTTGAAAAACTGTTTTTT. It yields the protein CASSERRGVEKLFF.

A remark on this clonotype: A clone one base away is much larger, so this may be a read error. CDR3: CANSKTGARQPQHF. The CDR3 bases are TGTGCCAACAGTAAGACGGGTGCAAGGCAGCCCCAGCATTTT. This rearrangement joins TRBV27 to TRBJ1-5, with D uncertain. The V gene's germline CDR1 is MNHEY and CDR2 SMNVEV (reference sequence). This CDR3 comprises 14 residues.

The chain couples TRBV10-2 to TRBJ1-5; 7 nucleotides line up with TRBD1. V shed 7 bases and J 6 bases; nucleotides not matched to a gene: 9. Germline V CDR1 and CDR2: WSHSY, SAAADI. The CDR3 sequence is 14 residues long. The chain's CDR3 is CASTAGQVSQPQHF. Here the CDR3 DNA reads TGCGCCAGCACAGCTGGACAGGTCAGTCAGCCCCAGCATTTT.

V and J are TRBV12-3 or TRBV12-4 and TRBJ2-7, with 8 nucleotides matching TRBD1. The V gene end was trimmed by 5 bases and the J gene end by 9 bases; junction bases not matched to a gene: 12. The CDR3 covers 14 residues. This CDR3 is CASSPGQAWDGQYF. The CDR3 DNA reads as TGTGCCAGCAGTCCGGGACAGGCTTGGGACGGGCAGTACTTC.

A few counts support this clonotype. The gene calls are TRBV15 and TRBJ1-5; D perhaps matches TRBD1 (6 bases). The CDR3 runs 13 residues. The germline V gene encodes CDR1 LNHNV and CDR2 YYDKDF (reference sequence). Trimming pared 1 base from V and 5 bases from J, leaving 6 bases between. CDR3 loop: CATSRGTDQPQHF. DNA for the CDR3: TGTGCCACCAGCAGAGGGACAGATCAGCCCCAGCATTTT.

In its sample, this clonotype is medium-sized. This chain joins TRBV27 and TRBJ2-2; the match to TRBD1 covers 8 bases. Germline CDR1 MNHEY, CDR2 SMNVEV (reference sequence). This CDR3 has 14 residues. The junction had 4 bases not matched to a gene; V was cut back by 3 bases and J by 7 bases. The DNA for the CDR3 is TGTGCCAGCAGTTTCAGGGGGCAAGGCGGGGAGCTGTTTTTT. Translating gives CASSFRGQGGELFF.

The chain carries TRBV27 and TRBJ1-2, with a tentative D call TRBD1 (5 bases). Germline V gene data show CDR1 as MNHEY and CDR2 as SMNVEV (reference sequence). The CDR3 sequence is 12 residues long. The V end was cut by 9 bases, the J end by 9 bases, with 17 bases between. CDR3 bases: TGTGCCAGTTCATCGGGGGGTGTGCGCTACACCTTC. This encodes CASSSGGVRYTF.

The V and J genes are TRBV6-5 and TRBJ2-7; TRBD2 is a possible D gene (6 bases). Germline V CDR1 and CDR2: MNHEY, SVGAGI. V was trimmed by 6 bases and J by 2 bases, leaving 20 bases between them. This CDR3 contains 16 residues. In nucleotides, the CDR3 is TGTGCCAGCAGCTTCCCCCGGGGAGGCGGTACCTACGAGCAGTACTTC. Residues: CASSFPRGGGTYEQYF.

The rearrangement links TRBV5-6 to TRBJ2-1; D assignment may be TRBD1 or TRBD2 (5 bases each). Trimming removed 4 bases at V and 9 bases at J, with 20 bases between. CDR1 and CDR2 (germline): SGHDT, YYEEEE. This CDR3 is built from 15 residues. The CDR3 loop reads CASSPRDQLVREQFF. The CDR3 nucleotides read TGTGCCAGCAGCCCTCGGGACCAGCTGGTCCGTGAGCAGTTCTTC.

The CDR3 reads CASSISGQGAVQPQHF. Here the CDR3 DNA reads TGTGCCAGTAGTATCTCTGGACAGGGGGCGGTTCAGCCCCAGCATTTT. The chain couples TRBV19 to TRBJ1-5; TRBD1 matches 11 bases. Germline CDR1 is LNHDA and CDR2 is SQIVND (reference sequence). This CDR3 spans 16 amino acids. J was trimmed by 6 bases and V by 3 bases; bases with no gene match: 7.

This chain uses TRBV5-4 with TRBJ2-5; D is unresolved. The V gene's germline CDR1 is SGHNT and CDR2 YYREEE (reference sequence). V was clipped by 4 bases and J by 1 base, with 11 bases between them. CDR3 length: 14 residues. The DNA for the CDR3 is TGTGCCAGCAGCCCACACGACACCCAAGAGACCCAGTACTTC. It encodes CASSPHDTQETQYF. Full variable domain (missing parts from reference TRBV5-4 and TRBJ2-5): ETGVTQSPTHLIKTRGQQVTLRCSSQSGHNTVSWYQQALGQGPQFIFQYYREEENGRGNFPPRFSGLQFPNYSSELNVNALELDDSALYLCASSPHDTQETQYFGPGTRLLVL.

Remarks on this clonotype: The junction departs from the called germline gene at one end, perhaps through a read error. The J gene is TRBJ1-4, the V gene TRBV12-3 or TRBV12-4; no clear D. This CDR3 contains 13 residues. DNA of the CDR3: TGTGTCAGCAGTTTGAACCAAAAGGAAAAACTGTTTTTT. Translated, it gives CVSSLNQKEKLFF.

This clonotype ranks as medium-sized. CDR3 sequence: CSVVTSGRTNEQFF. The CDR3 DNA is TGCAGCGTTGTAACTAGCGGGAGAACGAATGAGCAGTTCTTC. This rearrangement joins TRBV29-1 to TRBJ2-1; 11 bases fit TRBD2. This CDR3 has 14 amino acids. Germline loops: CDR1 SQVTM, CDR2 ANQGSEA. The V gene end was trimmed by 4 bases and the J gene end by 7 bases; junction bases not matched to a gene: 6.

The CDR3 spells CSARDLQPATNEKLFF. CDR3 DNA: TGCAGTGCTAGAGATCTCCAGCCCGCAACTAATGAAAAACTGTTTTTT. The chain carries TRBV20-1 and TRBJ1-4; D remains unclear. V lost 0 bases and J lost 0, with 11 bases in between. There are 16 residues in the CDR3. From germline, CDR1 is DFQATT and CDR2 SNEGSKA (reference sequence).

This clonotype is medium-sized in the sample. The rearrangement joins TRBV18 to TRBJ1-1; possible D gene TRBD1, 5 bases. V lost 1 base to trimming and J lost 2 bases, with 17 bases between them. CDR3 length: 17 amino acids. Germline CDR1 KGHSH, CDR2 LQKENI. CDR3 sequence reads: CASSPRSGTSSNTEAFF. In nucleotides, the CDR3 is TGTGCCAGCTCACCACGATCCGGGACCTCCTCAAACACTGAAGCTTTCTTT.

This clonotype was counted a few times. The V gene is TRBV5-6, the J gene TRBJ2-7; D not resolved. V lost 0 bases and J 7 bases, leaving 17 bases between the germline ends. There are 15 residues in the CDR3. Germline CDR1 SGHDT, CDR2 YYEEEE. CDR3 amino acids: CASSLGGQAIGEQYF. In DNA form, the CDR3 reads TGTGCCAGCAGCTTGGGTGGGCAGGCTATCGGTGAGCAGTACTTC.

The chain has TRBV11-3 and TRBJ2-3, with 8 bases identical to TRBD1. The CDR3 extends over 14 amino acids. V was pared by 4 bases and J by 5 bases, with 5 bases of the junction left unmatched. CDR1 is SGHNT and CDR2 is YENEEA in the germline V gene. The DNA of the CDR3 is TGTGCCAGCAGCTCCAGGACAGGGCAAGATACGCAGTATTTT. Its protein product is CASSSRTGQDTQYF.

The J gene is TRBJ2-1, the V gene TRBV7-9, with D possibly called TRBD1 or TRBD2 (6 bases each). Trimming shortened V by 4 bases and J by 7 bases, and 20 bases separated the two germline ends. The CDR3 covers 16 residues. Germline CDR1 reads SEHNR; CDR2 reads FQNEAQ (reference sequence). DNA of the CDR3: TGTGCCAGCAGCTCCCTCAGGGGAGGTCCCGGGAATGAGCAGTTCTTC. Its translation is CASSSLRGGPGNEQFF. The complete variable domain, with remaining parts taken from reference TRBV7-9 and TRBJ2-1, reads DTGVSQNPRHKITKRGQNVTFRCDPISEHNRLYWYRQTLGQGPEFLTYFQNEAQLEKSRLLSDRFSAERPKGSFSTLEIQRTEQGDSAMYLCASSSLRGGPGNEQFFGPGTRLTVL.

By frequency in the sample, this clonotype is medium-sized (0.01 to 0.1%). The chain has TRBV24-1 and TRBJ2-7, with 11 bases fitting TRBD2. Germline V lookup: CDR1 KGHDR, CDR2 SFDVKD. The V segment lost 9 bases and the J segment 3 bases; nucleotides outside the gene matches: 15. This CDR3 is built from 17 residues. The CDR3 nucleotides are TGTGCCACCCGAGAGGGCCTGAGGGGACTAGCGGACTACGAGCAGTACTTC. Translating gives CATREGLRGLADYEQYF.

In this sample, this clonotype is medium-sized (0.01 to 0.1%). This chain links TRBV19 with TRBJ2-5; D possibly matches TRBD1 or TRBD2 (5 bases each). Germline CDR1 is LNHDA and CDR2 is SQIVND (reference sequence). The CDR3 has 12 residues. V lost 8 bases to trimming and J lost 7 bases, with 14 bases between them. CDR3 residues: CASSGAAGTQYF. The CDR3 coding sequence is TGTGCCAGTTCCGGGGCCGCAGGGACCCAGTACTTC.